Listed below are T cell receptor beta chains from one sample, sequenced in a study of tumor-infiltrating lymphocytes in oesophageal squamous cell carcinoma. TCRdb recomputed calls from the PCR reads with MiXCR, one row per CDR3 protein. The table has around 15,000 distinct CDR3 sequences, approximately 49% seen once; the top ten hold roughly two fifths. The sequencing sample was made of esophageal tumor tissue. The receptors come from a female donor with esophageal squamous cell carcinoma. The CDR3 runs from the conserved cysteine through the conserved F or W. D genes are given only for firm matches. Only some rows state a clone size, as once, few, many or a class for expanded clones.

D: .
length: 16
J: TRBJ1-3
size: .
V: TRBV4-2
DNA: TGTGCCAGCAGCCAAGATCTGACAGACTTTGGAAACACCATATATTTT
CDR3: CASSQDLTDFGNTIYF

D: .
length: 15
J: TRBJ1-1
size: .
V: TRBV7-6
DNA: TGTGCCAGCAGCCCAACCGGGACGGGGGGGACTGAAGCTTTCTTT
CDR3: CASSPTGTGGTEAFF

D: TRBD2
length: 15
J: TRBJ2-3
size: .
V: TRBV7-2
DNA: TGTGCCAGCAGCCGCCTGGCGGGAGGTGCAGATACGCAGTATTTT
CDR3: CASSRLAGGADTQYF

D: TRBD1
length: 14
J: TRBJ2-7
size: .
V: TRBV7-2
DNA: TGTGCCAGCAGGAGTCGGGACAGGGGTGGCGAGCAGTACTTC
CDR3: CASRSRDRGGEQYF

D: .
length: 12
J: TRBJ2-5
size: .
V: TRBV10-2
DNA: TGCGCCAGCAGTATGCAAGGGGGTGAGCAGTACTTC
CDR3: CASSMQGGEQYF

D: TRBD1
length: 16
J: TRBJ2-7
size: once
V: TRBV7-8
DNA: TGTGCCAGCAGCTTACCTCCCGGGACAGGGTCCGTGGAGCAGTACTTC
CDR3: CASSLPPGTGSVEQYF

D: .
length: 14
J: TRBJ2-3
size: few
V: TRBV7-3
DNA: TGTGCCAGCAGCTCCAACAGGGACACAGATACGCAGTATTTT
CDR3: CASSSNRDTDTQYF

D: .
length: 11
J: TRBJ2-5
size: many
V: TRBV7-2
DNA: TGTGCCAGCAGCTTATCCGAGACCCAGTACTTC
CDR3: CASSLSETQYF

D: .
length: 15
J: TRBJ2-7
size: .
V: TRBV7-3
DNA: TGTGCCAGCAGCCTCTCCTCGGGGACTTATTACGAGCAGTACTTC
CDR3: CASSLSSGTYYEQYF

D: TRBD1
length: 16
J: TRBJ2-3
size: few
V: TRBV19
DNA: TGTGCCAGTAGTATCTTTCTCAGGGGGCTTGAAGATACGCAGTATTTT
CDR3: CASSIFLRGLEDTQYF

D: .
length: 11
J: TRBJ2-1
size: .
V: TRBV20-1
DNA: TGCAGTGCTAGTCTGGCGAATGAGCAGTTCTTC
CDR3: CSASLANEQFF

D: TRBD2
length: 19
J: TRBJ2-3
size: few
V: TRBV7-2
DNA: TGTGCCAGCAGCTGGACCGGGACTAGCGGGAGAGGTGGGACAGATACGCAGTATTTT
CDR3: CASSWTGTSGRGGTDTQYF

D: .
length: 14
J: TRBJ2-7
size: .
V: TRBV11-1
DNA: TGTGCCAGCAGCCCAACCATGGGGAGTTACGAGCAGTACTTC
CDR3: CASSPTMGSYEQYF

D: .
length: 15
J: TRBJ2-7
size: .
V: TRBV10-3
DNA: TGTGCCATCAGAGGGGGGGCTTGGGGTACGAACGAGCAGTACTTC
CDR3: CAIRGGAWGTNEQYF

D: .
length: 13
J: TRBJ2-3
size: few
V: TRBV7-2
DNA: TGTGCCAGCAGCCGGGATTTCACAGATACGCAGTATTTT
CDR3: CASSRDFTDTQYF

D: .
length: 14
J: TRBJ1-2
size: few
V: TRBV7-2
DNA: TGTGCCAGCAGGGCTGGACAGACTAACTATGGCTACACCTTC
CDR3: CASRAGQTNYGYTF

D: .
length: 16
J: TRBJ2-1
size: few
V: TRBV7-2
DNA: TGTGCCAGCAGCCCTCAACAGGTTCTACACTACAATGAGCAGTTCTTC
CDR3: CASSPQQVLHYNEQFF

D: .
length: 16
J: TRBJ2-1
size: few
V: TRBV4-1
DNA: TGTGCCAGCAGCCAAGCCTATCGCTCCTCAGGCTATGAGCAGTTCTTC
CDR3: CASSQAYRSSGYEQFF

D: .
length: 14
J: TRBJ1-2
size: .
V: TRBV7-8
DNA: TGTGCCAGCAGCTTAAAGCAGGGAGGGTATGGCTACACCTTC
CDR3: CASSLKQGGYGYTF

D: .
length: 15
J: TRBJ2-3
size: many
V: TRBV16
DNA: TGTGCCAGCAGCCAATCTGCCAGCAACACAGATACGCAGTATTTT
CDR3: CASSQSASNTDTQYF

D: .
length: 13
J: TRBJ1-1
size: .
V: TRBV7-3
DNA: TGTGCCAGCAGCTCACAACAGTACACTGAAGCTTTCTTT
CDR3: CASSSQQYTEAFF

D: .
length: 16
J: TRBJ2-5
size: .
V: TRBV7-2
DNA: TGTGCCAGCAGCTTAGCTGCCCAATACGGCCAAGAGACCCAGTACTTC
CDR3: CASSLAAQYGQETQYF

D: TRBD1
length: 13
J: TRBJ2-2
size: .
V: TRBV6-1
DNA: TGTGCCAGTCCAAACAGGGGCACCGGGGAGCTGTTTTTT
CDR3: CASPNRGTGELFF

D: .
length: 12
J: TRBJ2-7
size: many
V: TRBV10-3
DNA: TGTGCCATCAGTTTAGGGACCGACGAGCAGTACTTC
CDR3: CAISLGTDEQYF

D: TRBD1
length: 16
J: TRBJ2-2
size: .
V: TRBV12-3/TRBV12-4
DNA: TGTGCCAGCAGTTTCGGGACAGGGTTTGGCACCGGGGAGCTGTTTTTT
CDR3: CASSFGTGFGTGELFF

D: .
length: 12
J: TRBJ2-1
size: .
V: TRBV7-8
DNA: TGTGCCAGCAGCTTATATAACAATGAGCAGTTCTTC
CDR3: CASSLYNNEQFF

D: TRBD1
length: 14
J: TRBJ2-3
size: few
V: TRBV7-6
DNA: TGTGCTAGCAGCCCGACAGGGGGCACGGATACGCAGTATTTT
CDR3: CASSPTGGTDTQYF

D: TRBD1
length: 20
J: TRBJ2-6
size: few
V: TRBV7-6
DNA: TGTGCCAGCAGCTTATCGGCCGGTCGGGACAGGGACTCTGGGGCCAACGTCCTGACTTTC
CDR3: CASSLSAGRDRDSGANVLTF

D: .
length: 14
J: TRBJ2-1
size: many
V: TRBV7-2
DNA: TGTGCCAGCAGCTCGGACAGTTATAATTCACCCCTCCACTTC
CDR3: CASSSDSYNSPLHF

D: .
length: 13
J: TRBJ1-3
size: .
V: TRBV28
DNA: TGTGCCAGCAGTCCAGGACAGGGAAACACCATATATTTT
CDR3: CASSPGQGNTIYF

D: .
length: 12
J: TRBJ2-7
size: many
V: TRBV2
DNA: TGTGCCAGCAGTTCTTTCCATTACGAGCAGTACTTC
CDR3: CASSSFHYEQYF

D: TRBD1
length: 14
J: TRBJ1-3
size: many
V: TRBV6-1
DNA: TGTGCCAGCATGACAGGGACCTCTGGAAACACCATATATTTT
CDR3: CASMTGTSGNTIYF

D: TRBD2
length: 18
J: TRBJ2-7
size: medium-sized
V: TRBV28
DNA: TGTGCCAGCAGTTTAGGGGGAACTAGCGGGAGGCACTACAATGAGCAGTACTTC
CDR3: CASSLGGTSGRHYNEQYF

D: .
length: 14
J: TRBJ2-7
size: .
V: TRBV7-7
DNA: TGTGCCAGCAGCCCTAGCAGCGGCCCCTACGAGCAGTACTTC
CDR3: CASSPSSGPYEQYF

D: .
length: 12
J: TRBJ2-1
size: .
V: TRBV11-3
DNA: TGTGCCAGCAGCTTAGGAGACAATGAGCAGTTCTTC
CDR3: CASSLGDNEQFF

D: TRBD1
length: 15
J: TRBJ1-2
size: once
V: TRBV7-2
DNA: TGTGCCAGCAGCTTGTACAGGGACAGGGAATATGGCTACACCTTC
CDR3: CASSLYRDREYGYTF

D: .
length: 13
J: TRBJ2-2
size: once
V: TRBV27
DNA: TGTGCCAGCAGTTTTGGGAACACCGGGGAGCTGTTTTTT
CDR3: CASSFGNTGELFF

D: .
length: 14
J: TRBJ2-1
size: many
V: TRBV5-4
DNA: TGTGCCAGCAGCTTGACGAGCTCCTACAATGAGCAGTTCTTC
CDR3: CASSLTSSYNEQFF

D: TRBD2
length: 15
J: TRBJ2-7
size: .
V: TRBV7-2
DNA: TGTGCCAGCAGCTTAAGTAGCGGGAGAGGCTACGAGCAGTACTTC
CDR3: CASSLSSGRGYEQYF

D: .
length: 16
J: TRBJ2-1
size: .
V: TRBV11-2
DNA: TGTGCCAGCAGCTTTGCTGGGAGCTCTTCCTCGTATGAGCAGTTCTTC
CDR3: CASSFAGSSSSYEQFF

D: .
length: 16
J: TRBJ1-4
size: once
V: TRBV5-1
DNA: TGCGCCAGCAGCTTACTACCGGGTGCAACTAATGAAAAACTGTTTTTT
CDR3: CASSLLPGATNEKLFF

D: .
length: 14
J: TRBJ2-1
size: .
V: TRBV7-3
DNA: TGTGCCAGCAGCGTAGGTGCTGGCTACAATGAGCAGTTCTTC
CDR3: CASSVGAGYNEQFF

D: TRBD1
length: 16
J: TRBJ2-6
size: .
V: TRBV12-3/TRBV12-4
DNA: TGTGCCAGCAGTTCCTGGACAGGGAAAGGGGCCAACGTCCTGACTTTC
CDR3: CASSSWTGKGANVLTF

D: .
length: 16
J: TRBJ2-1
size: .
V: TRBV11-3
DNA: TGTGCCAGCAGCTTCCGGACAGAAATAAGCTCCTACGAGCAGTTCTTC
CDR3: CASSFRTEISSYEQFF

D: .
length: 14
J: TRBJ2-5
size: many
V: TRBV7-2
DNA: TGTGCCAGCAGCTTAGTGCTTCTATACAATGAGCAGTACTTC
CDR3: CASSLVLLYNEQYF

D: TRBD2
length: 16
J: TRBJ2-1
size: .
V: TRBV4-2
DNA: TGTGCCAGCAGCCAAGCGGGCCGGGAGGCCTACAATGAGCAGTTCTTC
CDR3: CASSQAGREAYNEQFF

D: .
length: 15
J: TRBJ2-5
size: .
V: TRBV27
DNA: TGTGCCAGCAGTCCCAATGGGGGAGTACCTGAGACCCAGTACTTC
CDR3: CASSPNGGVPETQYF

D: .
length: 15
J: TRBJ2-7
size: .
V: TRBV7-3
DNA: TGTGCCAGCAGCTTAAGGGAGACCCCCTACAATGAGCAGTACTTC
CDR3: CASSLRETPYNEQYF

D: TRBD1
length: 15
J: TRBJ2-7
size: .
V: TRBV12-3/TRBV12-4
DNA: TGTGCCAGCAGTCTTACAGGGGGCTCCTACAATGAGCAGTACTTC
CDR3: CASSLTGGSYNEQYF

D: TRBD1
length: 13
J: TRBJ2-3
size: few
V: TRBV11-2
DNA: TGTGCCAGCAGCTTACAGGGGGCGCAAGTGGGGTATTTT
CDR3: CASSLQGAQVGYF

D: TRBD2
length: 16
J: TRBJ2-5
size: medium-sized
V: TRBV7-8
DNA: TGTGCCAGCAGCTTCCCGGGACTAGCGGGAGGAGAGACCCAGTACTTC
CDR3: CASSFPGLAGGETQYF

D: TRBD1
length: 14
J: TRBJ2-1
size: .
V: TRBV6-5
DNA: TGTGCCAGCAGGCCGGGACAGGGATACAATGAGCAGTTCTTC
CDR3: CASRPGQGYNEQFF

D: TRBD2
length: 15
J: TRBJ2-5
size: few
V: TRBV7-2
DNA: TGTGCCAGCAGCTTAGACGGGGGGGCCGGCGAGACCCAGTACTTC
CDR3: CASSLDGGAGETQYF

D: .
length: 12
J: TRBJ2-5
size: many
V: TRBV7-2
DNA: TGTGCCAGCAGCCGTGTCCGAGAGACCCAGTACTTC
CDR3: CASSRVRETQYF